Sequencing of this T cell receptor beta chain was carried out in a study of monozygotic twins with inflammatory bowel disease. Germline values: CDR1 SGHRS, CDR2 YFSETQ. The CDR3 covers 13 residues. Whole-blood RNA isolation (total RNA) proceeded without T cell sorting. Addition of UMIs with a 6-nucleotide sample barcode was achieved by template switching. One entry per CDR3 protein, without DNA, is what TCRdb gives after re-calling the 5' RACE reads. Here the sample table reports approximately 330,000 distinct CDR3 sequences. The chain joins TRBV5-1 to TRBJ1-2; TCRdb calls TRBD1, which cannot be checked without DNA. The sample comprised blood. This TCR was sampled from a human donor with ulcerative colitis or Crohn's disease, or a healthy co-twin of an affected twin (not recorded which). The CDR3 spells CASSRTGDYGYTF.